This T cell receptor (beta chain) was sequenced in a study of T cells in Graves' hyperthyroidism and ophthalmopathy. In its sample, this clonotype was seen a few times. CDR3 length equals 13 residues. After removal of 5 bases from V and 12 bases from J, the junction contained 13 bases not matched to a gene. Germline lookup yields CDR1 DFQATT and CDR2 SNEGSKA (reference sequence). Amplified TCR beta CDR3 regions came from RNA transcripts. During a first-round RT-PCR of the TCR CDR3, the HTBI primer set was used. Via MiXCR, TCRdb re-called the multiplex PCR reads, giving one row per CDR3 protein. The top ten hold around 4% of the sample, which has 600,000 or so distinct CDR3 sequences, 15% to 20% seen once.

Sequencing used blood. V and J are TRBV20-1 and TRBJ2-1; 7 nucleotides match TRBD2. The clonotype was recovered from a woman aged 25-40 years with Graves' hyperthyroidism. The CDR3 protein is CSAPSSGFSGQFF. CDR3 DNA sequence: TGCAGTGCTCCGTCTAGCGGTTTCAGTGGGCAGTTCTTC.